One T cell receptor beta chain is described in this entry. The antigen remains unidentified. TRB amplification used roughly 250 ng of peripheral blood genomic DNA. This CDR3 is 16 amino acids long. Germline V gives CDR1 SGHKS, CDR2 YYEKEE (reference sequence). Multiplex touch-down PCR amplified TRB using TRB-A and TRB-B pools in one tube. TCRdb reprocessed the multiplex PCR reads and reports one entry per CDR3 protein, with no DNA. This table lists thousands of distinct CDR3 sequences. This entry comes from a study of T cell clusters in autoimmune cytopenias. About the study: A median of approximately 47,000 TRB reads per sample yielded a median around 2,500 distinct clonotypes.

Study observations and caveats: TRB repertoire shifts in secondary cytopenia and chronic lymphocytic leukemia mostly reflected lymphoma, not autoimmunity. Clustering suggested that physiological T cell clusters were missing in primary autoimmune cytopenia patients. Compared with active autoimmune hepatitis patients, healthy donors showed about 2.7-fold more exclusive TRB clusters.

V and J are TRBV5-5 and TRBJ2-3. This TCR derives from a human donor with an autoimmune cytopenia or autoimmune hepatitis (not recorded which). Sequencing was done on a sample of peripheral blood. The CDR3: CASSTPIQLNADTQYF. Using reference TRBV5-5 and TRBJ2-3 for the parts outside the CDR3, the full variable domain is DAGVTQSPTHLIKTRGQQVTLRCSPISGHKSVSWYQQVLGQGPQFIFQYYEKEERGRGNFPDRFSARQFPNYSSELNVNALLLGDSALYLCASSTPIQLNADTQYFGPGTRLTVL.